The next 25 T cell receptor beta chains were all read from a single sample in a study of blood T cell repertoires in COVID-19. Assay used: immunoSEQ multiplex PCR; TCRdb lists only in-frame clones, some missing. Found here are about 100,000 clones, 85% of them singletons; the top ten hold roughly 13%. Sequencing was done on a sample of peripheral blood. The receptors shown here come from a man between 50 and 59 years old with active or convalescent COVID-19.

This chain connects TRBV9 to TRBJ1-3; 7 bases fit TRBD1. After removal of 4 bases from V and 8 bases from J, the junction contained 12 bases not matched to a gene. The germline V gene encodes CDR1 SGDLS and CDR2 YYNGEE. The CDR3 covers 15 residues. CDR3 protein: CASSPPRQGRDTIYF. The CDR3 nucleotides read TGTGCCAGCAGCCCCCCGAGACAGGGAAGGGACACCATATATTTT.

The chain links TRBV5-4 to TRBJ2-3; 9 bases fit TRBD1. The V gene end was trimmed by 4 bases and the J gene end by 6 bases; junction bases not matched to a gene: 9. CDR3 length equals 15 residues. Germline CDR1 SGHNT, CDR2 YYREEE (reference sequence). CDR3 in DNA: TGTGCCAGCAGCCCAGCGGGACAGGGTTCGGATACGCAGTATTTT. Translation gives CASSPAGQGSDTQYF. The whole variable domain, remainder taken from reference TRBV5-4 and TRBJ2-3, is ETGVTQSPTHLIKTRGQQVTLRCSSQSGHNTVSWYQQALGQGPQFIFQYYREEENGRGNFPPRFSGLQFPNYSSELNVNALELDDSALYLCASSPAGQGSDTQYFGPGTRLTVL.

The chain couples TRBV18 to TRBJ2-4, with a tentative D call TRBD2 (5 bases). Trimming left V 2 bases short and J 16 bases short, with 21 bases between. Per the germline V gene, CDR1 is KGHSH and CDR2 is LQKENI. The CDR3 length is 14 residues. The CDR3 bases are TGTGCCAGCTCACCAAGCGACCAGCGGCAGATAGGTTACTTC. Amino acid sequence: CASSPSDQRQIGYF.

This sequence joins TRBV5-1 and TRBJ1-4, with D tentatively TRBD1 (6 bases). Trimming removed 5 bases at V and 8 bases at J, with 19 bases between. Germline values: CDR1 SGHRS, CDR2 YFSETQ. The CDR3 runs 15 residues. The chain's CDR3 is CASRSVMGAWEKLFF. In DNA, the CDR3 is TGCGCCAGCAGGTCCGTGATGGGGGCCTGGGAAAAACTGTTTTTT.

The chain joins TRBV23-1 to TRBJ2-7; 8 bases line up with TRBD1. TRBV23-1 is known as an ORF, though its function is uncertain. This CDR3 comprises 17 residues. The V and J ends lost 3 bases and 6 bases, in that order; junction bases with no gene match: 16. DNA of the CDR3: TGCGCCAGCAGTCAGCGACAGGGGCGTGAACATCTTGGCGAGCAGTACTTC. Translated, it gives CASSQRQGREHLGEQYF.

The J gene is TRBJ2-1, the V gene TRBV10-3; TRBD2 matches 14 bases. The CDR3 loop spans 16 amino acids. Germline-derived CDR1 and CDR2 are ENHRY and SYGVKD. Trimming took 6 bases from V and 5 from J; bases not matched to a gene: 6. CDR3 residues: CAIRSGTSGGDNEQFF. For the CDR3, the DNA is TGTGCCATCAGGAGTGGGACTAGCGGGGGAGACAATGAGCAGTTCTTC.

The chain links TRBV19 to TRBJ1-2; 7 nucleotides match TRBD1. Germline-derived CDR1 and CDR2 are LNHDA and SQIVND (reference sequence). This CDR3 has 13 amino acids. Trimming at V came to 5 bases and at J to 2 bases, leaving 2 bases not matched to a gene. Written as DNA, the CDR3 is TGTGCCAGTAGTCGGACAGGCAACTATGGCTACACCTTC. The encoded protein is CASSRTGNYGYTF.

The chain couples TRBV30 to TRBJ2-3; possible D gene TRBD2, 6 bases. Trimming removed 1 base from V and 0 bases from J, with 11 bases in between. Per the germline V gene, CDR1 is GTSNPN and CDR2 is SVGIG (reference sequence). The CDR3 covers 15 residues. CDR3 sequence reads: CAWSGSGASTDTQYF. Here the CDR3 DNA reads TGTGCCTGGAGTGGTAGCGGAGCTAGCACAGATACGCAGTATTTT.

The chain carries TRBV7-2 and TRBJ2-2; no clear D. CDR1 and CDR2 from the germline V gene are SGHTA and FQGNSA. The CDR3 length is 15 residues. Deletions cut 0 bases from V and 4 bases from J, with 9 bases between. The CDR3 DNA is TGTGCCAGCAGCTTAGCGCTTGTAGTCACCGGGGAGCTGTTTTTT. Protein: CASSLALVVTGELFF.

The chain links TRBV6-5 to TRBJ1-3; D is possibly TRBD1 (6 bases). The germline CDR1 and CDR2 sequences are MNHEY and SVGAGI. This CDR3 is built from 15 residues. The V end was cut by 8 bases, the J end by 3 bases, with 17 bases between. CDR3 in DNA: TGTGCCAGCGGAACGAACAGGGCCGATGGAAACACCATATATTTT. It specifies CASGTNRADGNTIYF.

This chain joins TRBV27 and TRBJ2-7; a possible D gene is TRBD1 (6 bases). V lost 4 bases, J lost 0 bases, and 16 bases lay in between. CDR3 length: 16 residues. Germline loops: CDR1 MNHEY, CDR2 SMNVEV (reference sequence). The CDR3 is CASSSPGTTSSYEQYF. CDR3 DNA: TGTGCCAGCAGTTCCCCCGGGACAACTAGCTCCTACGAGCAGTACTTC.

This clone was seen more than once but under ten times. The rearrangement uses TRBV30 and TRBJ2-7; possible D gene TRBD2, 6 bases. Deletions cut 7 bases from V and 2 bases from J, with 15 bases between. Germline CDR1 GTSNPN, CDR2 SVGIG (reference sequence). This CDR3 comprises 13 residues. CDR3 DNA sequence: TGTGCCTCATCCGGCGGGAATCCCTACGAGCAGTACTTC. It is translated as CASSGGNPYEQYF.

The V gene is TRBV19, the J gene TRBJ2-5; TRBD1 matches 7 bases. The V gene end was trimmed by 1 base and the J gene end by 3 bases; junction bases not matched to a gene: 2. CDR1 and CDR2 (germline): LNHDA, SQIVND (reference sequence). The CDR3 is made up of 14 amino acids. CDR3 nucleotides: TGTGCCAGTAGTATAGGCACAGGGGAAGAGACCCAGTACTTC. It translates to CASSIGTGEETQYF.

The gene calls are TRBV4-1 and TRBJ2-7, with unresolved D. The CDR3 extends over 13 amino acids. Germline V lookup: CDR1 MGHRA, CDR2 YSYEKL. V lost 0 bases, J lost 3 bases, and 6 bases lay in between. CDR3 coding DNA: TGCGCCAGCAGCCAAGAATTCAGCTACGAGCAGTACTTC. This encodes CASSQEFSYEQYF.

The rearrangement uses TRBV5-1 and TRBJ2-5; TRBD1 matches 8 bases. V gave up 6 bases and J gave up 4 bases; unmatched junction bases: 8. CDR3 length: 14 amino acids. Germline V lookup: CDR1 SGHRS, CDR2 YFSETQ. The chain's CDR3 is CASKLRTGPETQYF. The DNA of the CDR3 is TGCGCCAGCAAACTACGGACAGGGCCAGAGACCCAGTACTTC.

The gene calls are TRBV9 and TRBJ2-7, with 7 bases identical to TRBD2. Unmatched junction bases numbered 7, after V lost 0 bases and J lost 1 base. The germline V gene encodes CDR1 SGDLS and CDR2 YYNGEE. The CDR3 totals 16 residues. The CDR3, as DNA: TGTGCCAGCAGCGTAGGCCTACTAGCGAATTCCTACGAGCAGTACTTC. It encodes CASSVGLLANSYEQYF.

The J gene is TRBJ2-1, the V gene TRBV19; weak D call: TRBD2 (6 bases). The CDR3 covers 16 residues. V lost 4 bases and J lost 0, with 13 bases in between. Per germline, CDR1 LNHDA and CDR2 SQIVND (reference sequence). The CDR3 DNA is TGTGCCAGTAGTACCAGGGACGGGAGCTCCTACAATGAGCAGTTCTTC. It codes for CASSTRDGSSYNEQFF. Full variable domain (rest looked up from reference TRBV19 and TRBJ2-1): DGGITQSPKYLFRKEGQNVTLSCEQNLNHDAMYWYRQDPGQGLRLIYYSQIVNDFQKGDIAEGYSVSREKKESFPLTVTSAQKNPTAFYLCASSTRDGSSYNEQFFGPGTRLTVL.

This clone was recorded only once. The rearrangement joins TRBV19 to TRBJ2-1; TRBD2 agrees at 7 bases. The V gene's germline CDR1 is LNHDA and CDR2 SQIVND (reference sequence). The CDR3 spans 16 residues. V shed 2 bases and J 0 bases; nucleotides not matched to a gene: 4. This CDR3 reads CASSIPSGVSYNEQFF. CDR3 bases: TGTGCCAGTAGTATACCGAGCGGGGTCTCCTACAATGAGCAGTTCTTC.

The rearrangement joins TRBV2 to TRBJ2-5; D is undetermined. The CDR3 sequence is 13 residues long. In germline, CDR1 is SNHLY, CDR2 FYNNEI. V was shortened by 0 bases and J by 4 bases, with 6 bases between the two germline ends. CDR3 residues: CASSEARAETQYF. The CDR3, as DNA: TGTGCCAGCAGTGAAGCCCGAGCAGAGACCCAGTACTTC.

V is TRBV24-1 and J is TRBJ2-1, with 10 bases lining up with TRBD1. V shed 7 bases, J shed 7 bases, and the junction held 6 bases outside the gene matches. The CDR3 sequence is 14 residues long. Germline CDR1 KGHDR, CDR2 SFDVKD. CDR3 protein: CATSGDRGGNEQFF. The CDR3 DNA is TGTGCCACCAGCGGGGACAGGGGCGGGAATGAGCAGTTCTTC.

This chain uses TRBV12-5 with TRBJ1-3; 7 bases fit TRBD1. The CDR3 length is 16 residues. Germline V gene lookup returns CDR1 LGHNT and CDR2 FRNRAP. The V segment lost 7 bases and the J segment 0 bases; nucleotides outside the gene matches: 9. The CDR3 DNA reads TGTGCTAGTGACCCACAGGGGCCTAGCTCTGGAAACACCATATATTTT. This encodes CASDPQGPSSGNTIYF.

V and J are TRBV5-1 and TRBJ1-1; tentatively, D is TRBD1 (6 bases). V dropped 2 bases and J dropped 6 bases, with 8 bases sitting between them. This CDR3 is built from 12 residues. CDR1 is SGHRS and CDR2 is YFSETQ in the germline V gene. For the CDR3, the DNA is TGCGCCAGCAGCTTAGACAGGTCTGAAGCTTTCTTT. Translation: CASSLDRSEAFF.

The CDR3 DNA reads TGTGCCAGCGTTAACCCGGGACGAGCCTTGGGACTAGCGGAAAACAATGAGCAGTTCTTC. Its translation: CASVNPGRALGLAENNEQFF. The chain uses TRBV2 and TRBJ2-1; TRBD2 matches at 11 bases. Trimming removed 8 bases from V and 5 bases from J; junction bases left unmatched: 23. CDR3 length: 20 residues. Germline V lookup: CDR1 SNHLY, CDR2 FYNNEI.

The chain recombines TRBV3-1 (or the pseudogene TRBV3-2) with TRBJ2-1; D uncertain. This CDR3 comprises 13 residues. Germline V gives CDR1 LGHDT, CDR2 YNNKEL (reference sequence). V was trimmed by 3 bases and J by 4 bases, leaving 7 bases between them. The CDR3 coding sequence is TGTGCCAGCAGCCAGGCCCTTTACAATGAGCAGTTCTTC. As protein: CASSQALYNEQFF.

The chain links TRBV7-9 to TRBJ1-4, with TRBD1 matching 8 bases. Trimming at V came to 6 bases and at J to 3 bases, leaving 6 bases not matched to a gene. CDR3 length equals 15 residues. Germline V gene sequence: CDR1 SEHNR, CDR2 FQNEAQ (reference sequence). Written as DNA, the CDR3 is TGTGCCAGCAGTTCTACAGGGGGATCTAATGAAAAACTGTTTTTT. Protein: CASSSTGGSNEKLFF.